These 19 T cell receptor beta chains originate from one sample sequenced in a study of blood T cells in healthy people across ages. PCR was performed a second time for about 7 to 11 cycles using a sample-barcoded 5' primer and a J-beta primer mix. Using its own MiXCR run on the 5' RACE reads, TCRdb lists one record per CDR3 protein. The sample gives roughly 1.5 million distinct CDR3 sequences, around 40% of which show up once; just over 4% is in the top ten. Sequences were obtained from blood. Every receptor here comes from a young woman in good health.

This clonotype occurred many times. Germline and junction disagree at one end, which may indicate a read error. This chain uses TRBV28 with TRBJ2-3; D not resolved. Germline CDR1 and CDR2: MDHEN and SYDVKM. This CDR3 is 13 amino acids long. In nucleotides, the CDR3 is TGCGCCAGCAGCCGCAGCTCCACAGATACGCAGTATTTT. It specifies CASSRSSTDTQYF.

The V call is TRBV7-2, the J call TRBJ2-7; 9 nucleotides match TRBD2. The germline gives CDR1 SGHTA, CDR2 FQGNSA. This CDR3 spans 14 amino acids. Losses at the gene ends were 3 bases for V and 4 bases for J; bases not matched to a gene: 4. This chain's CDR3 is CASSLASGKYEQYF. CDR3 nucleotide sequence: TGTGCCAGCAGCTTGGCTAGCGGGAAATACGAGCAGTACTTC.

This clonotype was recorded once. V usage is TRBV10-3 and J usage is TRBJ2-5, with TRBD1 identical over 8 bases. V shed 3 bases and J 11 bases; nucleotides not matched to a gene: 11. This CDR3 comprises 14 residues. Germline-derived CDR1 and CDR2 are ENHRY and SYGVKD. The CDR3 DNA sequence: TGTGCCATCAGTGATCGGACAGGGTTTGCTGAGCAGTACTTC. Translated, it gives CAISDRTGFAEQYF.

This clonotype has only a few counts. The genes are TRBV5-5 and TRBJ2-7; unclear D gene. The CDR3 has 16 amino acids. The germline V and J ends were trimmed by 0 bases and 3 bases, with 16 bases remaining between them. Germline V gives CDR1 SGHKS, CDR2 YYEKEE (reference sequence). This chain's CDR3 is CASSLGGSLVGYEQYF. CDR3 nucleotide sequence: TGTGCCAGCAGCTTGGGGGGTAGTCTGGTGGGCTACGAGCAGTACTTC.

This clonotype has more than one count but fewer than ten. V and J are TRBV27 and TRBJ2-1, with 10 positions matching TRBD2. Germline V gene sequence: CDR1 MNHEY, CDR2 SMNVEV (reference sequence). Trimming at V came to 3 bases and at J to 5 bases, leaving 13 bases not matched to a gene. The CDR3 spans 18 residues. The CDR3 region has the DNA TGTGCCAGCAGTTTTCGAACATCTCTAGCGGGAGTCGACAATGAGCAGTTCTTC. It specifies CASSFRTSLAGVDNEQFF.

The rearrangement uses TRBV12-3 or TRBV12-4 and TRBJ1-1; TRBD1 matches 8 bases. With 5 bases clipped from V and 11 bases from J, the junction kept 13 bases outside the gene matches. The CDR3 length is 14 residues. The CDR3 DNA follows: TGTGCCAGCAGTCTAGGGACAGGTGGAGATAGGGCTTTCTTT. Translation gives CASSLGTGGDRAFF.

This clonotype was seen more than once but under ten times. Compared with germline, one end of the junction differs, possibly owing to a read error. The chain joins TRBV29-1 to TRBJ2-7, with unresolved D. This CDR3 has 11 residues. From germline, CDR1 is SQVTM and CDR2 ANQGSEA. The CDR3 loop is CNVEFRYEQYF. The CDR3 DNA is TGCAACGTTGAATTCCGTTACGAGCAGTACTTC.

V usage is TRBV6-1 and J usage is TRBJ1-2; D is uncertain. The CDR3 is made up of 14 amino acids. Deletions cut 3 bases from V and 0 bases from J, with 8 bases between. Looked up from germline, CDR1 is MNHNS and CDR2 is SASEGT. CDR3 loop: CASSDQRANYGYTF. Written as DNA, the CDR3 is TGTGCCAGCAGTGATCAGAGAGCTAACTATGGCTACACCTTC.

The chain is built from TRBV7-2 and TRBJ1-1; the match to TRBD1 covers 8 bases. Per the germline V gene, CDR1 is SGHTA and CDR2 is FQGNSA. The trim removed 5 bases at V and 1 base at J, leaving 6 bases unmatched. The CDR3 totals 15 residues. In DNA, the CDR3 is TGTGCCAGCAGCGAGCAGGGGGCGCGGAACACTGAAGCTTTCTTT. It translates to CASSEQGARNTEAFF.

This clonotype was picked up a small number of times. CDR3 coding DNA: TGCGCCAGCAGCTCCCACCCGGCAGAAAACACTGAAGCTTTCTTT. Residues: CASSSHPAENTEAFF. The V and J genes are TRBV5-1 and TRBJ1-1; the D is unclear. From germline, CDR1 is SGHRS and CDR2 YFSETQ. The V and J ends lost 3 bases and 2 bases respectively, with 14 bases between them. The length of the CDR3 is 15 residues.

The rearrangement uses TRBV6-2 or TRBV6-3 and TRBJ1-5, with D unresolved. The length of the CDR3 is 17 residues. Germline CDR1 MNHEY, CDR2 SVGEGT. V lost 4 bases and J lost 0, with 16 bases in between. CDR3 loop: CASSSRLGYASNQPQHF. The CDR3 DNA is TGTGCCAGCAGTTCCAGGCTGGGTTATGCTAGCAATCAGCCCCAGCATTTT.

In this sample, this clonotype turned up a few times. This sequence joins TRBV6-1 and TRBJ2-5; either TRBD1 or TRBD2 may fit D (5 bases each). The CDR3 sequence is 14 residues long. V dropped 2 bases and J dropped 4 bases, with 11 bases sitting between them. Looked up from germline, CDR1 is MNHNS and CDR2 is SASEGT. The DNA of the CDR3 is TGTGCCAGCAGTGAAAGTTCGGGGCGAGAGACCCAGTACTTC. This translates into CASSESSGRETQYF.

V gene TRBV28 combines with J gene TRBJ2-7; D is undetermined. The CDR3 is 13 residues long. Per germline, CDR1 MDHEN and CDR2 SYDVKM. V shed 3 bases and J shed 2 bases, with 8 bases lying between them. CDR3 DNA: TGTGCCAGCAGTTTTCTATCTACCTACGAGCAGTACTTC. Residues: CASSFLSTYEQYF.

This chain connects TRBV27 to TRBJ2-1; either TRBD1 or TRBD2 may fit D (6 bases each). This CDR3 region has 17 residues. CDR1 MNHEY and CDR2 SMNVEV come from the germline V gene (reference sequence). The ends were cut back, 3 bases at V and 7 bases at J, with 22 bases in the middle. The CDR3 DNA sequence: TGTGCCAGCAGTTTCCCGCCGGGATCGGGGGCATATAATGAGCAGTTCTTC. This gives the protein CASSFPPGSGAYNEQFF.

This sequence joins TRBV11-2 and TRBJ2-3, with TRBD2 matching over 12 bases. V lost 5 bases and J lost 5; bases outside the gene matches: 8. The CDR3 is 16 amino acids. Germline V gene data show CDR1 as SGHAT and CDR2 as FQNNGV. The CDR3 nucleotides read TGTGCCAGCAGCAATCTAGCGGGGGGGCCAGTAGATACGCAGTATTTT. It specifies CASSNLAGGPVDTQYF.

This clonotype was counted a few times. This chain joins TRBV29-1 and TRBJ1-2; the D gene is possibly TRBD1 (5 bases). The CDR3 consists of 12 residues. Germline V gene data show CDR1 as SQVTM and CDR2 as ANQGSEA. The ends were cut back, 0 bases at V and 8 bases at J, with 10 bases in the middle. The CDR3 nucleotides are TGCAGCGTTGAAGATAGGAGGGGCGGCTACACCTTC. It translates to CSVEDRRGGYTF.

The V call is TRBV7-9, the J call TRBJ1-1, with D unresolved. The V and J ends lost 4 bases and 8 bases respectively, with 11 bases between them. The CDR3 runs 12 residues. Germline V gene sequence: CDR1 SEHNR, CDR2 FQNEAQ (reference sequence). CDR3: CASSSAVAEAFF. The CDR3 coding sequence is TGTGCCAGCAGCTCAGCGGTGGCAGAAGCTTTCTTT.

V gene TRBV4-2 combines with J gene TRBJ2-2; 8 bases align to TRBD2. This CDR3 has 16 amino acids. J gave up 6 bases and V 0 bases, and 6 bases lay outside the gene matches. Germline loops: CDR1 LGHNA, CDR2 YNFKEQ. The CDR3 nucleotides are TGTGCCAGCAGCCAAGAAAGGGCTAGCGGGCCCGGGGAGCTGTTTTTT. Protein sequence: CASSQERASGPGELFF.

This clonotype has a handful of counts. The chain has TRBV29-1 and TRBJ2-5; D call uncertain. Between the trimmed V and J ends, which lost 1 base and 7 bases, there was a span of 16 bases. The CDR3 runs to 14 residues. Looked up from germline, CDR1 is SQVTM and CDR2 is ANQGSEA. The CDR3: CSVEVLTSIGTQYF. As DNA, the CDR3 is TGCAGCGTTGAAGTCTTGACCAGTATTGGGACCCAGTACTTC.